This T cell receptor (beta chain) was captured in a study of vaccination effects on CD4 cells after COVID-19. On this clone itself: Its specificity is unknown.

Broader study findings: Recruitment yielded few convalescent patients, and the study had no early post-infection timepoints.

Under the ViraFEST assay, PBMC were stimulated with viral peptide pools so that antigen-specific CD4+ T cells expanded. Sequencing was performed afterwards. Scientists isolated CD4+ T cells after a roughly 10-day culture period ended. The person was diagnosed with PCR-confirmed SARS-CoV-2 infection between March and December 2020. For each well, over 1.5 million PBMC were cultured with 8.5 to 10 IU/ml IL-2 and around 10 ug/ml peptides. IL-2 medium took the place of half the medium on both days 3 and 7. Trimming pared 2 bases from V and 5 bases from J, leaving 13 bases between. Per germline, CDR1 SGHKS and CDR2 YYEKEE (reference sequence). The CDR3 consists of 14 residues. TCRdb keeps only in-frame clones here, not all; method: immunoSEQ multiplex PCR. Here the sample spans roughly 17,000 clones, about 74% being singletons.

The TCR comes from a human donor who had a prior SARS-CoV-2 infection. The sample was CD4+ T cells from PBMCs cultured with SARS-CoV-2 spike peptides, taken before COVID-19 vaccination. The genes are TRBV5-5 and TRBJ2-5, with a possible D match to TRBD1 (6 bases). For the CDR3, the DNA is TGTGCCAGCAGCTTAACAGGGAAATGGGAGACCCAGTACTTC. Its translation: CASSLTGKWETQYF.